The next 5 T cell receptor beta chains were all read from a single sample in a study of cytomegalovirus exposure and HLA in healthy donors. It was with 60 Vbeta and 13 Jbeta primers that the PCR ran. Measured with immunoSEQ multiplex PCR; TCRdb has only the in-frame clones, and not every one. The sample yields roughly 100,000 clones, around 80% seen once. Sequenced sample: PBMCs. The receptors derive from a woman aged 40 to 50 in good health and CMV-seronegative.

The CDR3 DNA is TGTGCCAGCAGCTCGGCTCAGAGCGGGAGTATTTACGAGCAGTACTTC. Translating gives CASSSAQSGSIYEQYF. The chain has TRBV27 and TRBJ2-7, with 8 bases aligning to TRBD2. The length of the CDR3 is 16 residues. The germline V gene has CDR1 MNHEY and CDR2 SMNVEV (reference sequence). V was pared by 6 bases and J by 4 bases, with 14 bases of the junction left unmatched.

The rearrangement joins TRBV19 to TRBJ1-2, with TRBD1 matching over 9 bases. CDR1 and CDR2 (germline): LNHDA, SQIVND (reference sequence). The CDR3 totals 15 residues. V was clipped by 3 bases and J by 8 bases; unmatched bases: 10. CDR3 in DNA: TGTGCCAGTAGTATCTCGTCCGGGACAGGGAGCGGCTACACCTTC. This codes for CASSISSGTGSGYTF.

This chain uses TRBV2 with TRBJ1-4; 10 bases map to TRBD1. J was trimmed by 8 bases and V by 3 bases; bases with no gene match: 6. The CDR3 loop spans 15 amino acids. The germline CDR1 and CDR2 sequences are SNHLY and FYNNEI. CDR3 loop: CASSDDGTGDEKLFF. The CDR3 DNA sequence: TGTGCCAGCAGTGACGACGGGACAGGGGACGAAAAACTGTTTTTT.

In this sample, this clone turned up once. Written as DNA, the CDR3 is TGTGCCAGTAGTTATTACCAGGACAGCCCCGGTGGGGGCACTGAAGCTTTCTTT. Amino acids: CASSYYQDSPGGGTEAFF. The chain combines TRBV19 with TRBJ1-1; TRBD1 is a possible D gene (6 bases). CDR1 and CDR2 (germline): LNHDA, SQIVND (reference sequence). The V end was cut by 5 bases, the J end by 4 bases, with 26 bases between. This CDR3 is 18 amino acids long.

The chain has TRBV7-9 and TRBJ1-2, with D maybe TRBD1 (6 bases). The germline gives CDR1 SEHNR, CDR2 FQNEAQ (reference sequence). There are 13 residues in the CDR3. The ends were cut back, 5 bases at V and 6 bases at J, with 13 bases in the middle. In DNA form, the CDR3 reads TGTGCCAGCAGCGTCAGGGGAATGGATGGCTACACCTTC. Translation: CASSVRGMDGYTF.